The clone carrying this T cell receptor (beta chain) was counted at least ten times. Its specificity is not known. The V gene end was trimmed by 6 bases and the J gene end by 0 bases; junction bases not matched to a gene: 3. From germline, CDR1 is DFQATT and CDR2 SNEGSKA (reference sequence). The CDR3 sequence is 15 residues long. The data derive from a study of early T cells in non-severe SARS-CoV-2 infection. Study findings and constraints: The VDJdb matching leaned toward anti-spike CD8 responses and overlooked private and CD4 specificities.

TCRdb ran MiXCR on the 5' RACE reads and lists one entry per CDR3 protein. The table lists around 64,000 distinct CDR3 sequences, 12% of them singletons. The J gene is TRBJ2-3, the V gene TRBV20-1, with 13 positions matching TRBD2. This clonotype was sampled from an adult who was a healthcare worker with PCR-confirmed SARS-CoV-2 infection or an uninfected control (not recorded which). The sequenced sample consisted of whole blood. CDR3 amino acids: CSAGLAGSSTDTQYF. CDR3 nucleotides: TGCAGTGCGGGACTAGCGGGGAGTAGCACAGATACGCAGTATTTT.